Described below is a single T cell receptor beta chain sequence and its context. The record originates from a study of blood T cell repertoires in COVID-19. Per the original data handling: Estimated nucleated cell counts came from reference gene primer amplification. Method: immunoSEQ multiplex PCR; TCRdb's copy keeps in-frame clones and lacks some. The V and J calls and clone size are taken from that table; D and trimming were inferred from the DNA. This table holds approximately 300,000 clones, approximately 86% found once. The sequence was collected from a woman aged 45-60 years who had recovered from COVID-19. The sample comprised peripheral blood.

The CDR3: CASSQAANSYNSPLHF. In DNA, the CDR3 is TGTGCCAGCAGCCAAGCAGCGAACTCCTATAATTCACCCCTCCACTTT. The V and J genes are TRBV14 and TRBJ1-6, with unresolved D. The ends were cut back, 1 base at V and 0 bases at J, with 7 bases in the middle. The germline gives CDR1 SGHDN, CDR2 FVKESK. The CDR3 is 16 residues long.